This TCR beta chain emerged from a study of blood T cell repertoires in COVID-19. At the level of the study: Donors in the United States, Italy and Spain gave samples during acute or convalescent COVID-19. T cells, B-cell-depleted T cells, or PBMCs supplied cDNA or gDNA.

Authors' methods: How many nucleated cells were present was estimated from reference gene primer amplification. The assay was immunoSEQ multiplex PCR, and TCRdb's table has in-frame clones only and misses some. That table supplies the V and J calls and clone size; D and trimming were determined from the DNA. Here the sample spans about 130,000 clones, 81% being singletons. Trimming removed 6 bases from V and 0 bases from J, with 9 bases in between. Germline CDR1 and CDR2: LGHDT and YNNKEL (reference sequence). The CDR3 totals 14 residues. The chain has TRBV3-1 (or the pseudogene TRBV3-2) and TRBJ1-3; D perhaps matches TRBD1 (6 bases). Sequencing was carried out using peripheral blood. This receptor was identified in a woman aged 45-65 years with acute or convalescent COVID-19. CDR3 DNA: TGTGCCAGCAGGACAGGAGCCTCTGGAAACACCATATATTTT. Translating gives CASRTGASGNTIYF.